This section outlines one T cell receptor beta chain sequence together with its context. Which antigen it targets is not known. Base qualities are missing; no much larger clone stands one base away. The Qiagen DNeasy kit was used to extract genomic DNA from unsorted PBMCs and from the negatively selected CD4+ and CD8+ fractions. TCR beta CDR3 regions were subjected to amplification by immunoSEQ multiplex PCR with primers that anneal to V and J segments. A synthetic immune receptor repertoire was used to minimize amplification bias, and remaining bias was computationally removed after sequencing. For the original study's pipeline: Custom Python scripts were used to quantify repertoire diversity as the Shannon entropy index. Unsorted, CD4+ and CD8+ repertoires were examined separately, except in combined analyses, for which CD4+ and CD8+ sequences were merged in silico. A clone was considered expanded if an increase in frequency of at least 2-fold after treatment relative to C1D1 was found, and a pseudocount of 0.5 was applied to clones undetected at baseline. Clones with 0 or 1 copy at C1D1 were defined as singleton clones, while clones with 2 or more copies were defined as non-singleton clones. By matching protein sequences in sorted samples from the same patient, clones expanded in unsorted samples were annotated as CD4+, CD8+ or unknown. Wilcoxon tests on paired samples were used to test diversity changes from C1D1 to C4D1. The source is immuneACCESS, and TCRdb retained only in-frame sequences with V and J called. Part of the clones is not carried over; for the studies checked, unresolved V genes explain less than half of this, and the remainder is unexplained. V and J calls and clone size are those listed in that table; D and trimming were worked out from the DNA. For this sample the table gives 40,000 to 50,000 clones, of which around 87% were detected only once. About 6% of the sample is taken by the ten largest.

The data were obtained in a study of PD-1 blockade in classical Hodgkin lymphoma (TCRdb year 2020). Regarding the study in general: Nivolumab dosing was 3 mg/kg intravenously every 2 weeks, continuing until either disease progression or unacceptable toxicity. The study used CyTOF and TCR beta sequencing to define a peripheral blood immune signature of response to PD-1 blockade in classical Hodgkin lymphoma.

Its CDR3 holds 14 amino acids, cysteine through phenylalanine. The DNA shown is the 42-base CDR3, in frame from base 1. V is cut by 4 bases and J by 2 bases, and the space between the germline ends is 7 bases. The germline V gene specifies SGHRS as CDR1 and YFSETQ as CDR2. The paper's findings and limits, for the study overall: Baseline diversity similar to that of newly diagnosed patients was observed in trial patients achieving complete response, whereas significantly lower diversity was observed in partial responders and progressors. Baseline TCR diversity was reported to be lower in newly diagnosed patients than in healthy donors and to be lower still in relapsed/refractory patients. The study covered only a single clinical trial cohort, and the causes of the repertoire differences, possibly disease activity or prior therapy, were still not defined. Lower diversity was seen in patients whose nivolumab began less than 1 year after ASCT, and these patients were left out of later analyses so that immune reconstitution would not confound the results. CD4+ but not CD8+ TCR diversity rose significantly by C4D1 (p=0.0027 vs p=0.16), most apparent in complete responders (p=0.02).

The sample's time point label, decoded: cycle 2 day 1 (C2D1) of nivolumab. Every trial patient had relapsed after autologous stem cell transplantation, and cohorts A, B and C differed in prior brentuximab vedotin exposure. The trial cohort included more than 55 patients with relapsed/refractory classical Hodgkin lymphoma, and each patient had a best overall response of complete response, partial response or progressive disease. In the multi-cohort phase II CheckMate 205 trial, trial patients received single-agent nivolumab. An independent review committee assessed best overall response by applying the 2007 International Working Group response criteria. PBMCs from the trial were collected at three points: immediately before nivolumab initiation (C1D1), and during therapy at cycle 2 day 1 and cycle 4 day 1. Peripheral blood was collected in 8 mL Vacutainer Cell Preparation Tubes, from which PBMCs were isolated by centrifugation and then cryopreserved.

This clonotype was sampled from a human donor with classical Hodgkin lymphoma. The rearranged chain carries TRBV5-1 and TRBJ2-6; no D gene call is confident. Sequencing used peripheral blood mononuclear cells (PBMCs), obtained before the second cycle of nivolumab. The nucleotide sequence reads as follows: TGCGCCAGCAGCCCGACCGCTGGGGCCAACGTCCTGACTTTC. Its amino acids are CASSPTAGANVLTF.